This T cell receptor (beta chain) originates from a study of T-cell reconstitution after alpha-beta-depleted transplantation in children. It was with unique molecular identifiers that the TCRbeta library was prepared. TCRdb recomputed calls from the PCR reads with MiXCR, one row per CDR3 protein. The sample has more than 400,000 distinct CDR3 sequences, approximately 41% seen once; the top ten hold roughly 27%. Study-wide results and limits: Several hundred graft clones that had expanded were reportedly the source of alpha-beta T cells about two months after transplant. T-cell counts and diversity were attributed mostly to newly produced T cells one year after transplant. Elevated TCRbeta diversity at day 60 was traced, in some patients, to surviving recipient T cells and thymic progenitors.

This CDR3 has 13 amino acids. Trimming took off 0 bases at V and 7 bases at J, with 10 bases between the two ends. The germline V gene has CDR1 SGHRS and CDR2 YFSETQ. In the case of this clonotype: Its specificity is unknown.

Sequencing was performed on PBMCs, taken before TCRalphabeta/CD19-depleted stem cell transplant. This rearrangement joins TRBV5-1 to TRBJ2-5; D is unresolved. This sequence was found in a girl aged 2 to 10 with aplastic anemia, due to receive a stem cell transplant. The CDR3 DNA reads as TGCGCCAGCAGCTTGGAAAGTATAGGGACCCAGTACTTC. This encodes CASSLESIGTQYF. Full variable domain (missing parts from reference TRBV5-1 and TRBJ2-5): KAGVTQTPRYLIKTRGQQVTLSCSPISGHRSVSWYQQTPGQGLQFLFEYFSETQRNKGNFPGRFSGRQFSNSRSEMNVSTLELGDSALYLCASSLESIGTQYFGPGTRLLVL.